The 23 T cell receptor beta chains reported below all come from one sample, sequenced in a study of blood T cell repertoires in COVID-19. Profiling relied on immunoSEQ multiplex PCR, and the TCRdb table lists in-frame clones only, not all of them. This table has 250,000 to 300,000 clones, approximately 90% appearing once. The sequenced sample was peripheral blood. These receptors originate from a woman in her 50s who had recovered from COVID-19.

In the case of this clone: The junction and the germline gene differ at one end; a read error may be behind it. This chain joins TRBV28 and TRBJ1-2, with 8 bases fitting TRBD1. In germline, CDR1 is MDHEN, CDR2 SYDVKM. CDR3 length equals 11 residues. In DNA form, the CDR3 reads TGTGCCAGCAGTTCCGGACAGGGCTGCGCCTTC. Translation: CASSSGQGCAF.

The rearrangement uses TRBV15 and TRBJ2-1; TRBD2 matches at 14 bases. The CDR3 length is 16 residues. Germline values: CDR1 LNHNV, CDR2 YYDKDF (reference sequence). V gave up 0 bases and J gave up 10 bases; unmatched junction bases: 5. The CDR3 spells CATSRDEGLAGVEQFF. The CDR3 bases are TGTGCCACCAGCAGAGATGAGGGACTAGCGGGAGTCGAGCAGTTCTTC.

The chain has TRBV9 and TRBJ2-1; the match to TRBD2 covers 10 bases. The ends lost 5 bases at V and 6 bases at J; junction bases unmatched: 11. Germline lookup yields CDR1 SGDLS and CDR2 YYNGEE. The CDR3 is 16 residues long. The CDR3 reads CASSSLAGARGNEQFF. The CDR3 nucleotides are TGTGCCAGCAGTTCCCTAGCGGGGGCCCGGGGCAATGAGCAGTTCTTC. The entire variable domain, with the rest obtained from reference TRBV9 and TRBJ2-1, is as follows: DSGVTQTPKHLITATGQRVTLRCSPRSGDLSVYWYQQSLDQGLQFLIQYYNGEERAKGNILERFSAQQFPDLHSELNLSSLELGDSALYFCASSSLAGARGNEQFFGPGTRLTVL.

The rearrangement uses TRBV7-8 and TRBJ1-5; D remains ambiguous. CDR3 length: 14 residues. The germline V and J ends were trimmed by 5 bases and 8 bases, with 16 bases remaining between them. Germline V CDR1 and CDR2: SGHVS, FQNEAQ. The CDR3 loop is CASSQRNSLKPQHF. As DNA, the CDR3 is TGTGCCAGCAGCCAGCGGAACAGCCTGAAGCCCCAGCATTTT.

The chain has TRBV11-2 and TRBJ2-7; 7 bases align to TRBD2. J was trimmed by 0 bases and V by 5 bases; bases with no gene match: 7. Per germline, CDR1 SGHAT and CDR2 FQNNGV. The CDR3 runs to 15 residues. CDR3 in DNA: TGTGCCAGCAGCCGAACTAGCGTTACCTCCTACGAGCAGTACTTC. Translating gives CASSRTSVTSYEQYF.

The chain employs TRBV27 and TRBJ2-1; D gene unclear. CDR1 is MNHEY and CDR2 is SMNVEV in the germline V gene (reference sequence). This CDR3 has 13 residues. V was cut by 7 bases and J by 3 bases, with 10 bases left in between. CDR3 in amino acids: CASTSSFYNEQFF. CDR3 in DNA: TGTGCCAGCACGTCCTCGTTCTACAATGAGCAGTTCTTC.

The chain joins TRBV7-3 to TRBJ2-1; 7 nucleotides match TRBD2. Germline assignment: CDR1 SGHTA and CDR2 FQGTGA. The V gene end was trimmed by 1 base and the J gene end by 3 bases; junction bases not matched to a gene: 3. This CDR3 comprises 15 residues. The CDR3 DNA sequence: TGTGCCAGCAGCTTAATTGGGGGGGACTACAATGAGCAGTTCTTC. Translated: CASSLIGGDYNEQFF.

This clone was recorded a few times. V usage is TRBV25-1 and J usage is TRBJ2-5, with a possible D match to TRBD2 (5 bases). Germline V CDR1 and CDR2: MGHDK, SYGVNS. V was shortened by 3 bases and J by 4 bases, with 12 bases between the two germline ends. The CDR3 is made up of 14 amino acids. The CDR3 region has the DNA TGTGCCAGCAGTGATACCCTCCGGGGAGAGACCCAGTACTTC. Translation gives CASSDTLRGETQYF.

This chain links TRBV6-5 with TRBJ1-5; the D is unclear. The length of the CDR3 is 13 residues. Trimming pared 7 bases from V and 7 bases from J, leaving 14 bases between. Germline loops: CDR1 MNHEY, CDR2 SVGAGI. The CDR3 DNA sequence: TGTGCCAGCACCCGGGAATTGGGACAGCCCCAGCATTTT. It specifies CASTRELGQPQHF.

CDR3 DNA sequence: TGCGCCAGCAGCTTGGATCAGGGGAACATCTATGGCTACACCTTC. It specifies CASSLDQGNIYGYTF. This sequence joins TRBV5-1 and TRBJ1-2; possible D gene TRBD1, 6 bases. With 0 bases removed from V and 4 bases from J, the gap between germline ends came to 13 bases. Germline-derived CDR1 and CDR2 are SGHRS and YFSETQ. There are 15 residues in the CDR3.

The chain uses TRBV11-2 and TRBJ1-1; D remains unclear. The CDR3 is 14 residues long. Trimming left V 2 bases short and J 5 bases short, with 12 bases between. Germline assignment: CDR1 SGHAT and CDR2 FQNNGV. CDR3 nucleotide sequence: TGTGCCAGCAGCTTAAATGCCGGGGTAACTGAAGCTTTCTTT. This sequence encodes CASSLNAGVTEAFF.

The J gene is TRBJ2-2, the V gene TRBV7-3; D is perhaps TRBD1 (6 bases). V lost 4 bases and J lost 2, with 14 bases in between. This CDR3 has 16 residues. Germline V CDR1 and CDR2: SGHTA, FQGTGA. CDR3 amino acids: CASSSHPGQNTGELFF. The CDR3 DNA reads TGTGCCAGCAGCTCCCATCCGGGACAAAACACCGGGGAGCTGTTTTTT.

The chain joins TRBV9 to TRBJ1-1; D unclear. In germline, CDR1 is SGDLS, CDR2 YYNGEE. The CDR3 contains 14 residues. Trimming removed 0 bases at V and 4 bases at J, with 10 bases between. The CDR3 nucleotides are TGTGCCAGCAGCGTAGACGGGTGGCGCACTGAAGCTTTCTTT. Translated: CASSVDGWRTEAFF.

The chain links TRBV18 to TRBJ1-2; D possibly corresponds to TRBD1 (5 bases). The length of the CDR3 is 14 residues. In germline, CDR1 is KGHSH, CDR2 LQKENI. The V and J ends lost 4 bases and 7 bases respectively, with 16 bases between them. The CDR3 loop is CASSREGILAGYTF. The CDR3, as DNA: TGTGCCAGCTCACGGGAGGGGATCTTAGCTGGCTACACCTTC.

The genes are TRBV5-1 and TRBJ1-1; 7 bases map to TRBD1. With V trimmed by 3 bases and J by 0 bases, 2 bases remained unmatched. Looked up from germline, CDR1 is SGHRS and CDR2 is YFSETQ. This CDR3 comprises 14 residues. The CDR3 DNA reads as TGCGCCAGCAGCTCGGACAGGCTGAACACTGAAGCTTTCTTT. This translates into CASSSDRLNTEAFF. Supplemented by reference TRBV5-1 and TRBJ1-1, the full variable domain reads KAGVTQTPRYLIKTRGQQVTLSCSPISGHRSVSWYQQTPGQGLQFLFEYFSETQRNKGNFPGRFSGRQFSNSRSEMNVSTLELGDSALYLCASSSDRLNTEAFFGQGTRLTVV.

This rearrangement joins TRBV9 to TRBJ2-3; 13 bases align to TRBD2. J gave up 5 bases and V 3 bases, and 12 bases lay outside the gene matches. The CDR3 has 18 amino acids. Germline-derived CDR1 and CDR2 are SGDLS and YYNGEE. The CDR3 DNA is TGTGCCAGCAGCGGCTACCGGACTAGCGGGAGTCGGGGAGATACGCAGTATTTT. Translation: CASSGYRTSGSRGDTQYF.

The rearrangement links TRBV29-1 to TRBJ2-7; 10 bases match TRBD1. V lost 6 bases, J lost 3 bases, and 2 bases stayed unmatched. The CDR3 loop spans 12 amino acids. The V gene's germline CDR1 is SQVTM and CDR2 ANQGSEA. CDR3 bases: TGCAGCGTCGGGACAGGGGTCTACGAGCAGTACTTC. It translates to CSVGTGVYEQYF.

The chain carries TRBV10-3 and TRBJ2-7; D possibly corresponds to TRBD2 (5 bases). Trimming pared 3 bases from V and 4 bases from J, leaving 16 bases between. This CDR3 region has 15 residues. The germline V gene encodes CDR1 ENHRY and CDR2 SYGVKD. The CDR3 DNA reads as TGTGCCATCAGTGACCAATCCCTCCGGGGATACGAGCAGTACTTC. This encodes CAISDQSLRGYEQYF.

The chain joins TRBV6-2 or TRBV6-3 to TRBJ1-2; TRBD1 matches at 7 bases. Germline V gene lookup returns CDR1 MNHEY and CDR2 SVGEGT. The CDR3 length is 13 residues. V shed 5 bases, J shed 4 bases, and the junction held 4 bases outside the gene matches. The CDR3 is CASSTTGIYGYTF. CDR3 coding DNA: TGTGCCAGCAGTACGACAGGGATCTATGGCTACACCTTC.

This clone appeared a few times. The CDR3 here is CASSAQAGGPSGYTF. The CDR3 DNA follows: TGTGCCAGCAGCGCCCAGGCGGGGGGCCCCAGTGGCTACACCTTC. This sequence joins TRBV7-3 and TRBJ1-2; perhaps TRBD1 as D (6 bases). Trimming stripped 5 bases from V and 7 bases from J, with 20 bases between. The CDR3 runs 15 residues. Per germline, CDR1 SGHTA and CDR2 FQGTGA.

The rearrangement links TRBV19 to TRBJ1-3; D is perhaps TRBD1 (6 bases). Germline values: CDR1 LNHDA, CDR2 SQIVND (reference sequence). Trimming pared 6 bases from V and 1 base from J, leaving 10 bases between. This CDR3 has 14 amino acids. CDR3 bases: TGTGCCAGTAGCCAAGGGGGTTCTGGAAACACCATATATTTT. Translated: CASSQGGSGNTIYF. Based on the CDR3 plus reference TRBV19 and TRBJ1-3, the full variable domain is DGGITQSPKYLFRKEGQNVTLSCEQNLNHDAMYWYRQDPGQGLRLIYYSQIVNDFQKGDIAEGYSVSREKKESFPLTVTSAQKNPTAFYLCASSQGGSGNTIYFGEGSWLTVV.

The chain employs TRBV6-4 and TRBJ2-7; maybe TRBD1 (5 bases). From germline, CDR1 is MRHNA and CDR2 SNTAGT. V was clipped by 0 bases and J by 2 bases, with 5 bases between them. The CDR3 consists of 13 residues. The CDR3 loop is CASSDSDTYEQYF. CDR3 coding DNA: TGTGCCAGCAGTGACTCGGACACCTACGAGCAGTACTTC.

The J gene is TRBJ1-2, the V gene TRBV2; D is perhaps TRBD1 (5 bases). Trimming cost V 5 bases and J 2 bases, with 12 bases left between them. The CDR3 sequence is 14 residues long. Per the germline V gene, CDR1 is SNHLY and CDR2 is FYNNEI. As DNA, the CDR3 is TGTGCCAGCAGTCCGACAGTAGCCAACTATGGCTACACCTTC. Residues: CASSPTVANYGYTF.